The rows below give T cell receptor beta chains drawn from one sample of a study of tacrolimus-resistant gene-edited T cells for transplant recipients. TCRdb's table, derived via immunoSEQ multiplex PCR, lists solely in-frame clones and lacks some. The repertoire holds about 690 clones, with 50% as singletons. Sequenced sample: a CMV-specific product grown in culture. These TCRs come from a human donor in good health, a blood donor. CDR3s include the opening cysteine and the closing phenylalanine or tryptophan. Fields, in order: V gene, J gene, CDR3 protein.

TRBV7-9	TRBJ2-3	CASSPGLAGERTDTQYF
TRBV6-5	TRBJ1-5	CASGGRASNQPQHF
TRBV18	TRBJ2-2	CASHRERKLTGELFF
TRBV28	TRBJ1-1	CASSLSESMNTEAFF
TRBV9	TRBJ1-1	CASRGTPSRYTEAFF
TRBV25-1	TRBJ2-7	CASIPQTGIHEQYF
TRBV10-3	TRBJ2-1	CASSLGNEQFF